Presented here are 20 T cell receptor beta chains from one specimen sequenced in a study of blood T cell repertoires in COVID-19. Assay used: immunoSEQ multiplex PCR; TCRdb lists only in-frame clones, some missing. The sample has 220,000 or so clones; 90% are singletons. Specimen: PBMCs or T cells enriched from blood (not recorded which). These receptors all come from a man aged 25-40 years who had been exposed to COVID-19.

The chain recombines TRBV4-1 with TRBJ2-1; 9 nucleotides match TRBD2. V was pared by 0 bases and J by 7 bases, with 10 bases of the junction left unmatched. Per germline, CDR1 MGHRA and CDR2 YSYEKL. This CDR3 has 17 residues. CDR3 residues: CASSQDPPRGGRNEQFF. The CDR3 region has the DNA TGCGCCAGCAGCCAAGACCCCCCGCGGGGGGGCCGTAATGAGCAGTTCTTC.

This CDR3 is CASSQGGTPDTQYF. The CDR3, as DNA: TGTGCCAGCAGCCAAGGAGGGACTCCCGATACGCAGTATTTT. This chain connects TRBV3-1 (or the pseudogene TRBV3-2) to TRBJ2-3; tentatively, D is TRBD2 (6 bases). Germline V CDR1 and CDR2: LGHDT, YNNKEL (reference sequence). V was cut by 1 base and J by 6 bases, with 11 bases left in between. The CDR3 covers 14 residues.

The chain couples TRBV18 to TRBJ2-1; 7 bases are a match to TRBD2. Trimming cost V 0 bases and J 3 bases; bases outside gene matches: 8. The CDR3 sequence is 17 residues long. The germline V gene encodes CDR1 KGHSH and CDR2 LQKENI. The CDR3 nucleotides are TGTGCCAGCTCACCACCCCTAGCGGACTCAAACTACAATGAGCAGTTCTTC. It yields the protein CASSPPLADSNYNEQFF.

DNA for the CDR3: TGTGCCAGCAGCCCGGGACAGAACACCGGGGAGCTGTTTTTT. Protein sequence: CASSPGQNTGELFF. The chain has TRBV5-4 and TRBJ2-2; weak D call: TRBD1 (6 bases). Germline V gene sequence: CDR1 SGHNT, CDR2 YYREEE (reference sequence). This CDR3 has 14 amino acids. V was cut by 4 bases and J by 1 base, with 8 bases left in between.

This chain connects TRBV3-1 (or the pseudogene TRBV3-2) to TRBJ1-6, with no clear D. This CDR3 comprises 13 residues. V lost 0 bases to trimming and J lost 13 bases, with 10 bases between them. Per the germline V gene, CDR1 is LGHDT and CDR2 is YNNKEL (reference sequence). CDR3 bases: TGTGCCAGCAGCCAAGAAGTGCAGGTTCCCCTCCACTTT. It yields the protein CASSQEVQVPLHF.

The J gene is TRBJ1-2, the V gene TRBV4-1; perhaps TRBD1 as D (6 bases). Germline values: CDR1 MGHRA, CDR2 YSYEKL. V shed 4 bases and J shed 2 bases, with 11 bases lying between them. The CDR3 consists of 14 residues. The CDR3 here is CASSRTGTNYGYTF. The CDR3 DNA follows: TGCGCCAGCAGCCGCACCGGGACAAACTATGGCTACACCTTC.

This rearrangement joins TRBV14 to TRBJ2-3; D is uncertain. Trimming took off 2 bases at V and 2 bases at J, with 8 bases between the two ends. This CDR3 spans 14 amino acids. Germline V gene lookup returns CDR1 SGHDN and CDR2 FVKESK. The CDR3 sequence is CASSQSRFTDTQYF. CDR3 sequence (DNA): TGTGCCAGCAGCCAAAGCAGGTTCACAGATACGCAGTATTTT.

This chain links TRBV6-5 with TRBJ1-4; D remains ambiguous. CDR3 length: 14 residues. V shed 7 bases and J shed 7 bases, with 16 bases lying between them. Germline-derived CDR1 and CDR2 are MNHEY and SVGAGI. The CDR3 reads CASMTGVAGEKLFF. The CDR3 DNA reads as TGTGCCAGCATGACTGGTGTGGCTGGTGAAAAACTGTTTTTT.

This chain joins TRBV19 and TRBJ2-5; TRBD1 matches at 7 bases. CDR3 length equals 15 residues. Losses at the gene ends were 3 bases for V and 1 base for J; bases not matched to a gene: 5. Looked up from germline, CDR1 is LNHDA and CDR2 is SQIVND (reference sequence). The CDR3 protein is CASSIGTVLQETQYF. CDR3 sequence (DNA): TGTGCCAGTAGTATCGGGACAGTACTCCAAGAGACCCAGTACTTC.

The chain recombines TRBV9 with TRBJ2-7; 7 positions match TRBD1. The CDR3 is 14 residues long. V was pared by 0 bases and J by 0 bases, with 0 bases of the junction left unmatched. Germline-derived CDR1 and CDR2 are SGDLS and YYNGEE. The chain's CDR3 is CASSVGDSSYEQYF. The CDR3 DNA reads TGTGCCAGCAGCGTAGGGGACAGCTCCTACGAGCAGTACTTC.

The chain combines TRBV7-3 with TRBJ2-1; 8 bases agree with TRBD2. V lost 5 bases, J lost 9 bases, and 9 bases stayed unmatched. There are 14 residues in the CDR3. CDR1 and CDR2 from the germline V gene are SGHTA and FQGTGA. The CDR3: CASSPSGGAREQFF. In DNA, the CDR3 is TGTGCCAGCAGCCCATCGGGGGGGGCGCGTGAGCAGTTCTTC.

The sample holds one count of this clone. This sequence joins TRBV11-3 and TRBJ2-5; 7 nucleotides align to TRBD2. The CDR3 totals 12 residues. Unmatched junction bases numbered 0, after V lost 3 bases and J lost 5 bases. Germline lookup yields CDR1 SGHNT and CDR2 YENEEA. The CDR3 DNA reads TGTGCCAGCAGCTTCGGGGGGGAGACCCAGTACTTC. Translated: CASSFGGETQYF.

The V gene is TRBV29-1, the J gene TRBJ1-1, with D perhaps matching TRBD1 (6 bases). The V end lost 5 bases, the J end lost 3 bases, and 13 bases lay between the germline ends. CDR3 length: 13 residues. Germline assignment: CDR1 SQVTM and CDR2 ANQGSEA. The CDR3 coding sequence is TGCAGCGTTTCGCGGGGGCACGACACTGAAGCTTTCTTT. Translation: CSVSRGHDTEAFF. Looking up the rest from reference TRBV29-1 and TRBJ1-1 gives the full variable domain: SAVISQKPSRDICQRGTSLTIQCQVDSQVTMMFWYRQQPGQSLTLIATANQGSEATYESGFVIDKFPISRPNLTFSTLTVSNMSPEDSSIYLCSVSRGHDTEAFFGQGTRLTVV.

This chain connects TRBV7-3 to TRBJ2-1, with 11 bases that match TRBD2. Germline assignment: CDR1 SGHTA and CDR2 FQGTGA. The CDR3 sequence is 16 residues long. Trimming took 2 bases from V and 0 from J; bases not matched to a gene: 0. In nucleotides, the CDR3 is TGTGCCAGCAGCTTACTAGCGGGGGGCTCCTACAATGAGCAGTTCTTC. It specifies CASSLLAGGSYNEQFF.

This chain uses TRBV7-2 with TRBJ2-7; 14 nucleotides line up with TRBD2. J lost 7 bases, V lost 6 bases, and 14 bases had no gene match. CDR1 SGHTA and CDR2 FQGNSA come from the germline V gene. The CDR3 sequence is 17 residues long. The CDR3 DNA follows: TGTGCCAGCAGAACCGGGACTAGCGGGGGCCCAACAGAAGAGCAGTACTTC. Translating it yields CASRTGTSGGPTEEQYF.

The chain combines TRBV5-6 with TRBJ1-2; TRBD1 is a possible D gene (5 bases). The V gene lost 3 bases and the J gene lost 5 bases, with 11 bases spanning the gap. There are 13 residues in the CDR3. The germline CDR1 and CDR2 sequences are SGHDT and YYEEEE. Here the CDR3 DNA reads TGTGCCAGCAGCTGGGGCAGGACGTATGGCTACACCTTC. Its protein is CASSWGRTYGYTF.

CDR3 sequence (DNA): TGCGCCAGCAGCCTTGGGACAGCGTCGGGGGGCAATCAGCCCCAGCATTTT. Translating it yields CASSLGTASGGNQPQHF. V usage is TRBV4-1 and J usage is TRBJ1-5, with 7 bases aligning to TRBD1. The CDR3 sequence is 17 residues long. V lost 4 bases to trimming and J lost 2 bases; unmatched junction nucleotides: 11. Germline V lookup: CDR1 MGHRA, CDR2 YSYEKL.

The CDR3 loop is CASSSLLHPTGRMNTEAFF. The DNA for the CDR3 is TGTGCCAGCAGCTCCCTTCTCCACCCGACAGGGCGGATGAACACTGAAGCTTTCTTT. V is TRBV6-4 and J is TRBJ1-1, with 7 bases lining up with TRBD1. The germline gives CDR1 MRHNA, CDR2 SNTAGT. This CDR3 region has 19 residues. V lost 6 bases to trimming and J lost 0 bases; unmatched junction nucleotides: 19.

The chain links TRBV6-2 or TRBV6-3 to TRBJ1-2; no reliable D call. The CDR3 loop spans 16 amino acids. In germline, CDR1 is MNHEY, CDR2 SVGEGT. The V end lost 6 bases, the J end lost 4 bases, and 21 bases lay between the germline ends. Written as DNA, the CDR3 is TGTGCCAGCAGCCCCACACCCGTGTCCCGGAGCTATGGCTACACCTTC. Protein product: CASSPTPVSRSYGYTF.

The gene calls are TRBV12-3 or TRBV12-4 and TRBJ1-2; D is perhaps TRBD1 (5 bases). The length of the CDR3 is 13 residues. The V gene lost 6 bases and the J gene lost 4 bases, with 12 bases spanning the gap. CDR3 protein: CASRPGGVYGYTF. In DNA form, the CDR3 reads TGTGCCAGCAGACCCGGGGGAGTCTATGGCTACACCTTC.